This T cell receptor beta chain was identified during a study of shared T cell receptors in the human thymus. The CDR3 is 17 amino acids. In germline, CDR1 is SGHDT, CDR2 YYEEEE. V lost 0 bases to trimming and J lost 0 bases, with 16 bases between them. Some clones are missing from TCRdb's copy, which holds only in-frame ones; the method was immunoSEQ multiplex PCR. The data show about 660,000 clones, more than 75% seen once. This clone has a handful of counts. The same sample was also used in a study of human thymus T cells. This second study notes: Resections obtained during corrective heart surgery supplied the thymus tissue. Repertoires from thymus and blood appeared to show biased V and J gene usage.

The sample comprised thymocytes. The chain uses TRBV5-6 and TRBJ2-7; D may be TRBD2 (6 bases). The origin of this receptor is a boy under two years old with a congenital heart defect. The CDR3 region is CASSLATSSLVSYEQYF. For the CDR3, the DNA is TGTGCCAGCAGCTTGGCCACTAGCTCCCTAGTCTCCTACGAGCAGTACTTC.